This T cell receptor beta chain originates from a study of T cells after yellow fever vaccination. A few counts support this clonotype. V lost 4 bases and J 0 bases, leaving 3 bases between the germline ends. Germline V lookup: CDR1 MNHNS, CDR2 SASEGT. CDR3 size: 12 residues. Template switching with 5'RACE generated the TCR cDNA and added a universal primer site and UMIs. TCRdb independently ran MiXCR on the 5' RACE reads; one entry per CDR3 protein. Counted here are 500,000 to 700,000 distinct CDR3 sequences, about 19% occurring once; the ten biggest clones make up roughly an eighth. The clonotype was recovered from a man aged 25-40 years who received the YFV17D yellow fever vaccine. The V gene is TRBV6-1, the J gene TRBJ1-1, with no clear D. Sequencing used PBMCs, obtained 15 days after the yellow fever booster vaccination. CDR3 residues: CASSVVNTEAFF. The CDR3 coding sequence is TGTGCCAGCAGTGTGGTGAACACTGAAGCTTTCTTT.